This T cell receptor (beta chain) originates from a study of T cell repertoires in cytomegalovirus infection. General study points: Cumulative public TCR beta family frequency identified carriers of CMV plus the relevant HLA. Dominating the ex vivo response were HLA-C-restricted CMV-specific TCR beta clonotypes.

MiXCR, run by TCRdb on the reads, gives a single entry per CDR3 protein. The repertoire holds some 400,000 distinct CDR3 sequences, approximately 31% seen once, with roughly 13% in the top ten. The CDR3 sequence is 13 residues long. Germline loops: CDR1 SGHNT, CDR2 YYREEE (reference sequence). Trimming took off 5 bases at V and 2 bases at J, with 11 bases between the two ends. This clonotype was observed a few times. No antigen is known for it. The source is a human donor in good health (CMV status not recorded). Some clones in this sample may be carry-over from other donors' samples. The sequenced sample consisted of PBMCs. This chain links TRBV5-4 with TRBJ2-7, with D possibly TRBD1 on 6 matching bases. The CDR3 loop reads CASRVDSTYEQYF. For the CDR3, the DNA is TGTGCCAGCAGGGTGGACAGCACCTACGAGCAGTACTTC. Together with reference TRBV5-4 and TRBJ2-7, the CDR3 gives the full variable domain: ETGVTQSPTHLIKTRGQQVTLRCSSQSGHNTVSWYQQALGQGPQFIFQYYREEENGRGNFPPRFSGLQFPNYSSELNVNALELDDSALYLCASRVDSTYEQYFGPGTRLTVT.